This TCR beta chain is from a study of cytomegalovirus exposure and HLA in healthy donors. Study observations and caveats: Generally TCR sequences proved uncommon, though certain public TCRs appeared in numerous donors. Among immune exposure information, only CMV serostatus was available. Analysis performed later found 15,000 or so TCR beta sequences associated with HLA alleles at 0.05 false discovery rate. Several of the most significant clusters appeared, in a later analysis, to be linked to common viral pathogens.

Germline V CDR1 and CDR2: MGHDK, SYGVNS. The CDR3 spans 16 residues. V trimming: 6 bases; J trimming: 4 bases; junction bases outside the gene matches: 12. A word on this clone: No antigen is known for it.

60 Vbeta and 13 Jbeta primers were used in PCR. Assay: immunoSEQ multiplex PCR; the TCRdb copy retains only in-frame clones and omits some. The sample includes approximately 38,000 clones. The specimen sequenced was PBMCs. The receptor was derived from a man younger than 40 in good health and CMV-seronegative. This chain connects TRBV25-1 to TRBJ1-2; 9 bases line up with TRBD1. The CDR3 loop reads CASSGSNRGRRYGYTF. The CDR3 nucleotides are TGTGCCAGCAGCGGCTCAAACAGGGGGCGCCGCTATGGCTACACCTTC.